The rows below give T cell receptor beta chains drawn from one sample of a study of radiotherapy plus CTLA-4 blockade in lung cancer. Generated by immunoSEQ multiplex PCR, the TCRdb table keeps only in-frame clones and is missing some. Here the sample spans about 95,000 clones, about four fifths being singletons. The sequences come from peripheral blood, collected from a patient treated with radiotherapy plus ipilimumab. The receptors stem from a human donor with non-small cell lung cancer who had stable disease on radiotherapy plus ipilimumab. CDR3s include the opening cysteine and the closing phenylalanine or tryptophan. The order of the fields is V gene, clone size, J gene, D gene, CDR3 protein, CDR3 DNA. A D gene is named only where the DNA matches it firmly. Clone size, where shown, is once, few, many, or a class for clones that have expanded.

V: TRBV5-1; size: .; J: TRBJ2-6; D: TRBD1; CDR3: CASTFPGGSGANVLTF; DNA: TGCGCCAGCACCTTTCCAGGGGGCTCTGGGGCCAACGTCCTGACTTTC
V: TRBV20-1; size: .; J: TRBJ2-7; D: .; CDR3: CSASSVYEQYF; DNA: TGCAGTGCTAGTTCCGTGTACGAGCAGTACTTC
V: TRBV5-5; size: few; J: TRBJ2-7; D: TRBD2; CDR3: CASSLGTSLIYNYEQYF; DNA: TGTGCCAGCAGCCTCGGGACTAGCCTGATTTACAACTACGAGCAGTACTTC
V: TRBV6-5; size: .; J: TRBJ1-1; D: .; CDR3: CASSFGQTTEAFF; DNA: TGTGCCAGCAGTTTTGGTCAAACCACTGAAGCTTTCTTT
V: TRBV7-6; size: .; J: TRBJ2-2; D: .; CDR3: CASSPVSGTGELFF; DNA: TGTGCCAGCAGCCCAGTAAGCGGAACCGGGGAGCTGTTTTTT
V: TRBV30; size: .; J: TRBJ2-3; D: .; CDR3: CAWFNQGSDTQYF; DNA: TGTGCCTGGTTCAACCAGGGTTCAGATACGCAGTATTTT
V: TRBV5-1; size: .; J: TRBJ2-5; D: .; CDR3: CASSLRGLGTQYF; DNA: TGCGCCAGCAGCTTGCGGGGACTGGGGACCCAGTACTTC
V: TRBV9; size: .; J: TRBJ1-1; D: TRBD1; CDR3: CASSSRPGTGKNTEAFF; DNA: TGTGCCAGCAGCTCTCGTCCCGGGACAGGGAAGAACACTGAAGCTTTCTTT
V: TRBV7-8; size: .; J: TRBJ2-5; D: .; CDR3: CASSLETVQETQYF; DNA: TGTGCCAGCAGCTTAGAGACGGTCCAAGAGACCCAGTACTTC
V: TRBV4-1; size: .; J: TRBJ2-2; D: .; CDR3: CASSQVARRNTGELFF; DNA: TGCGCCAGCAGCCAAGTAGCCCGGAGGAACACCGGGGAGCTGTTTTTT
V: TRBV5-1; size: .; J: TRBJ2-3; D: TRBD1; CDR3: CASSLGTGDTQYF; DNA: TGCGCCAGCAGCTTGGGGACAGGGGATACGCAGTATTTT
V: TRBV27; size: .; J: TRBJ2-7; D: .; CDR3: CASSLGGPPYEQYF; DNA: TGTGCCAGCAGTTTAGGGGGCCCCCCCTACGAGCAGTACTTC
V: TRBV28; size: few; J: TRBJ2-5; D: .; CDR3: CASSLLIARTAKETQYF; DNA: TGTGCCAGCAGTTTATTGATCGCGCGGACAGCAAAAGAGACCCAGTACTTC
V: TRBV30; size: .; J: TRBJ1-2; D: TRBD1; CDR3: CAWSGAGGYMINYGYTF; DNA: TGTGCCTGGAGTGGAGCAGGGGGCTATATGATTAACTATGGCTACACCTTC
V: TRBV28; size: .; J: TRBJ1-5; D: TRBD1; CDR3: CASTLGTANQPQHF; DNA: TGTGCCAGCACTCTAGGGACAGCAAATCAGCCCCAGCATTTT
V: TRBV28; size: .; J: TRBJ2-5; D: TRBD2; CDR3: CASSHSGGERATQYF; DNA: TGTGCCAGCAGTCATAGCGGGGGGGAGCGGGCGACCCAGTACTTC
V: TRBV7-2; size: few; J: TRBJ2-1; D: .; CDR3: CASSQRAGEQFF; DNA: TGTGCCAGCAGCCAACGGGCCGGTGAGCAGTTCTTC
V: TRBV4-1; size: .; J: TRBJ1-6; D: TRBD1; CDR3: CASSRTPGQGLGNSPLHF; DNA: TGCGCCAGCAGCCGCACCCCCGGACAGGGGCTAGGTAATTCACCCCTCCACTTT
V: TRBV5-1; size: .; J: TRBJ1-1; D: .; CDR3: CASSLLAENTEAFF; DNA: TGCGCCAGCAGCTTATTGGCGGAGAACACTGAAGCTTTCTTT
V: TRBV7-9; size: few; J: TRBJ1-1; D: .; CDR3: CASSSFGQRNTEAFF; DNA: TGTGCCAGCAGCTCGTTCGGACAGCGCAACACTGAAGCTTTCTTT
V: TRBV19; size: once; J: TRBJ1-1; D: TRBD1; CDR3: CASRPQGMNTEAFF; DNA: TGTGCCAGTAGACCACAGGGGATGAACACTGAAGCTTTCTTT
V: TRBV28; size: .; J: TRBJ2-7; D: TRBD1; CDR3: CASSLTGVSYEQYF; DNA: TGTGCCAGCAGTTTAACAGGGGTCTCCTACGAGCAGTACTTC
V: TRBV9; size: .; J: TRBJ2-3; D: TRBD2; CDR3: CASSPWGSGASTDTQYF; DNA: TGTGCCAGCAGCCCTTGGGGGAGCGGGGCGAGCACAGATACGCAGTATTTT
V: TRBV7-9; size: .; J: TRBJ2-1; D: .; CDR3: CASSLGGSYNEQFF; DNA: TGTGCCAGCAGCTTGGGGGGCTCCTACAATGAGCAGTTCTTC
V: TRBV28; size: .; J: TRBJ2-2; D: TRBD1; CDR3: CASSLFRDRGSGELFF; DNA: TGTGCCAGCAGTTTATTCCGGGACAGGGGTTCCGGGGAGCTGTTTTTT
V: TRBV6-5; size: once; J: TRBJ2-7; D: TRBD2; CDR3: CASSYEGGLGEQYF; DNA: TGTGCCAGCAGTTACGAGGGGGGACTAGGGGAGCAGTACTTC
V: TRBV28; size: .; J: TRBJ1-4; D: .; CDR3: CASRGATNEKLFF; DNA: TGTGCCAGCAGAGGGGCAACTAATGAAAAACTGTTTTTT
V: TRBV12-2; size: .; J: TRBJ2-7; D: .; CDR3: CASRLARAADEQYF; DNA: TGTGCAAGTCGCTTAGCGCGGGCCGCAGACGAGCAGTACTTC
V: TRBV5-1; size: .; J: TRBJ1-2; D: TRBD1; CDR3: CASSLTGENYGYTF; DNA: TGCGCCAGCAGCTTGACAGGGGAGAACTATGGCTACACCTTC
V: TRBV7-9; size: .; J: TRBJ2-7; D: .; CDR3: CASSLGYSEQYF; DNA: TGTGCCAGCAGCTTAGGTTACTCCGAGCAGTACTTC
V: TRBV6-6; size: .; J: TRBJ1-4; D: .; CDR3: CASSESGSTNEKLFF; DNA: TGTGCCAGCAGTGAGTCGGGCTCAACTAATGAAAAACTGTTTTTT
V: TRBV6-5; size: .; J: TRBJ1-4; D: .; CDR3: CASSFTGNVNEKLFF; DNA: TGTGCCAGCAGTTTTACAGGGAACGTGAATGAAAAACTGTTTTTT
V: TRBV5-1; size: once; J: TRBJ2-2; D: TRBD1; CDR3: CASSLGDRARAGELFF; DNA: TGCGCCAGCAGCTTGGGGGACAGGGCTCGCGCCGGGGAGCTGTTTTTT
V: TRBV30; size: .; J: TRBJ1-4; D: .; CDR3: CAWSPGHAITNEKLFF; DNA: TGTGCCTGGAGCCCGGGCCACGCGATAACTAATGAAAAACTGTTTTTT
V: TRBV9; size: once; J: TRBJ2-7; D: .; CDR3: CASSVGGAGEQYF; DNA: TGTGCCAGCAGCGTAGGGGGGGCGGGTGAGCAGTACTTC
V: TRBV23-1; size: .; J: TRBJ2-3; D: .; CDR3: CARLWERSPEDTQYF; DNA: TGCGCCAGACTTTGGGAGAGGTCCCCTGAAGATACGCAGTATTTT
V: TRBV19; size: .; J: TRBJ1-2; D: .; CDR3: CASSIGGQRVNGYTF; DNA: TGTGCCAGTAGTATAGGGGGCCAGAGAGTAAATGGCTACACCTTC